This paragraph covers one TCR beta chain sequence. The target antigen is unknown. V was clipped by 5 bases and J by 2 bases, with 9 bases between them. Germline CDR1 is MRHNA and CDR2 is SNTAGT. This CDR3 comprises 13 residues. Oncomine TCR Beta short-read sequencing was applied to DNA from cultured CD4+ T cells. TCRdb analysed the PCR reads with MiXCR anew, one entry per CDR3 protein. The data hold over 20,000 distinct CDR3 sequences, with approximately 33% observed a single time. The record originates from a study of vaccination and CD4 T cells after COVID-19. Time point given: late sampling 161 to 241 days after vaccination in a few convalescent patients. Treatment specified: roughly nine-day PBMC culture with coronavirus spike peptide pools or control peptides (ViraFEST assay).

The receptor comes from a human donor who had recovered from COVID-19. The chain joins TRBV6-4 to TRBJ1-1; no reliable D call. The sample consisted of CD4+ T cells from blood, cultured in vitro, taken about 7 months after SARS-CoV-2 vaccination. Here the CDR3 DNA reads TGTGCCAGCAGTCGAGAGGCAAACACTGAAGCTTTCTTT. Protein product: CASSREANTEAFF.